The clone carrying this T cell receptor beta chain was detected ten times or more. This CDR3 comprises 15 residues. The J segment lost 4 bases and the V segment lost 5 bases, leaving 8 bases of the junction unmatched. Looked up from germline, CDR1 is SEHNR and CDR2 is FQNEAQ (reference sequence). Noted time point: newly diagnosed GD, antithyroid drugs for less than 3 months. The TCR library was made from RNA that had been extracted from PBMCs in TRIzol. These data are taken from a study of regulatory T cells in long-lasting Graves disease. With iRepertoire HTBI primers and Arm-PCR of CDR3 regions, TCR beta libraries were built. Using its own MiXCR run on the multiplex PCR reads, TCRdb lists one record per CDR3 protein. The sample lists fewer than 400,000 distinct CDR3 sequences; about a sixth were seen once.

The chain combines TRBV7-9 with TRBJ2-1; TRBD2 aligns across 7 bases. Source: peripheral blood mononuclear cells (PBMCs), taken at new diagnosis, from a patient treated with antithyroid drugs. This sequence was found in a female donor with Graves disease. CDR3 region: CASSRGASGYNEQFF. The CDR3 bases are TGTGCCAGCAGCCGAGGGGCTAGCGGTTACAATGAGCAGTTCTTC. Using reference TRBV7-9 and TRBJ2-1 for the parts outside the CDR3, the full variable domain is DTGVSQNPRHKITKRGQNVTFRCDPISEHNRLYWYRQTLGQGPEFLTYFQNEAQLEKSRLLSDRFSAERPKGSFSTLEIQRTEQGDSAMYLCASSRGASGYNEQFFGPGTRLTVL.